The rows below give T cell receptor beta chains drawn from one sample of a study of blood T cell repertoires in COVID-19. Profiled with immunoSEQ multiplex PCR; TCRdb holds only in-frame clones, not every one. This table has a few hundred thousand clones, more than 70% appearing once. What was sequenced was peripheral blood. The source of these receptors is a woman between 45 and 60 years old with COVID-19, enrolled during active disease. Both conserved end residues are part of each CDR3. D genes are given only for firm matches. Not all rows give a size; the values are once, few, many and, for expanded clones, a class.

CDR3: CASKPLTGGLEQYF
DNA: TGTGCCAGCAAACCCCTGACGGGGGGTCTCGAGCAGTACTTC
J: TRBJ2-7
size: -
D: TRBD2
V: TRBV27
length: 14

CDR3: CASSQDGTGATNEKLFF
DNA: TGTGCCAGCAGCCAAGATGGGACAGGAGCAACTAATGAAAAACTGTTTTTT
J: TRBJ1-4
size: -
D: TRBD1
V: TRBV4-2
length: 17

CDR3: CASTAMGQGGRWGTEAFF
DNA: TGTGCCAGCACCGCCATGGGACAGGGGGGCCGGTGGGGCACTGAAGCTTTCTTT
J: TRBJ1-1
size: -
D: TRBD1
V: TRBV27
length: 18

CDR3: CASSWTASYEQYF
DNA: TGTGCCAGCAGCTGGACAGCTTCCTACGAGCAGTACTTC
J: TRBJ2-7
size: few
D: -
V: TRBV5-6
length: 13

CDR3: CASSEGGYEQYF
DNA: TGTGCCAGCAGTGAAGGAGGGTACGAGCAGTACTTC
J: TRBJ2-7
size: -
D: -
V: TRBV2
length: 12

CDR3: CASSIPDGGTEAFF
DNA: TGTGCCAGCAGCATCCCGGACGGGGGGACTGAAGCTTTCTTT
J: TRBJ1-1
size: -
D: -
V: TRBV7-9
length: 14

CDR3: CASSLEAGWDTEAFF
DNA: TGCGCCAGCAGCTTGGAGGCAGGGTGGGACACTGAAGCTTTCTTT
J: TRBJ1-1
size: -
D: -
V: TRBV5-1
length: 15

CDR3: CASSIAAGGYTF
DNA: TGTGCCAGTAGTATAGCAGCGGGAGGCTACACCTTC
J: TRBJ1-2
size: -
D: -
V: TRBV19
length: 12

CDR3: CASSLGQGWYNEQFF
DNA: TGTGCCAGTAGCCTCGGACAGGGATGGTACAATGAGCAGTTCTTC
J: TRBJ2-1
size: -
D: TRBD1
V: TRBV19
length: 15

CDR3: CASSFGQVNEQYF
DNA: TGTGCCAGCAGTTTTGGACAGGTGAACGAGCAGTACTTC
J: TRBJ2-7
size: -
D: TRBD1
V: TRBV5-6
length: 13

CDR3: CASSMSVSYEQYF
DNA: TGTGCCAGTAGTATGTCCGTTTCCTACGAGCAGTACTTC
J: TRBJ2-7
size: once
D: -
V: TRBV19
length: 13

CDR3: CASSYLTGDGYTF
DNA: TGTGCCAGCAGTTACCTTACAGGGGATGGCTACACCTTC
J: TRBJ1-2
size: -
D: TRBD1
V: TRBV6-5
length: 13

CDR3: CASSLGYSAQETQYF
DNA: TGTGCCAGCAGCTTAGGGTACTCTGCCCAAGAGACCCAGTACTTC
J: TRBJ2-5
size: -
D: -
V: TRBV13
length: 15

CDR3: CASILGPGDGYTF
DNA: TGTGCCAGCATCCTAGGGCCAGGGGATGGCTACACCTTC
J: TRBJ1-2
size: -
D: -
V: TRBV12-3/TRBV12-4
length: 13

CDR3: CASSGSPGGGSYNEQFF
DNA: TGTGCCAGCAGCGGCTCTCCCGGGGGAGGCTCCTACAATGAGCAGTTCTTC
J: TRBJ2-1
size: -
D: -
V: TRBV5-8
length: 17

CDR3: CASTPGQGYNEQFF
DNA: TGTGCCAGCACCCCGGGACAGGGCTACAATGAGCAGTTCTTC
J: TRBJ2-1
size: -
D: TRBD1
V: TRBV3-1/TRBV3-2
length: 14

CDR3: CASSPPGHNNNEQFF
DNA: TGTGCCAGCAGTCCGCCGGGACATAATAACAATGAGCAGTTCTTC
J: TRBJ2-1
size: -
D: -
V: TRBV6-5
length: 15

CDR3: CASSQAGGGYNEQFF
DNA: TGTGCCAGCAGCCAAGCCGGCGGTGGGTACAATGAGCAGTTCTTC
J: TRBJ2-1
size: -
D: -
V: TRBV4-2
length: 15

CDR3: CASSFQGDYGYTF
DNA: TGTGCCAGCAGCTTCCAGGGGGACTATGGCTACACCTTC
J: TRBJ1-2
size: -
D: TRBD1
V: TRBV5-4
length: 13

CDR3: CASSSTGRTGELFF
DNA: TGTGCCAGCAGTTCGACAGGGAGAACCGGGGAGCTGTTTTTT
J: TRBJ2-2
size: -
D: TRBD1
V: TRBV5-4
length: 14

CDR3: CASSLNARAVYNEQFF
DNA: TGTGCCAGCAGCCTAAACGCGCGGGCCGTTTACAATGAGCAGTTCTTC
J: TRBJ2-1
size: -
D: -
V: TRBV28
length: 16

CDR3: CASSLGVGRQGGRTFTEAFF
DNA: TGCGCCAGCAGCTTGGGGGTAGGGCGGCAGGGAGGGAGGACTTTCACTGAAGCTTTCTTT
J: TRBJ1-1
size: -
D: -
V: TRBV5-1
length: 20

CDR3: CASSGRWAGGSPSYGYTF
DNA: TGTGCCAGCAGTGGGAGGTGGGCAGGGGGAAGTCCTAGTTATGGCTACACCTTC
J: TRBJ1-2
size: -
D: TRBD1
V: TRBV27
length: 18

CDR3: CSASNGGVDGSNQPQHF
DNA: TGCAGTGCTAGTAACGGGGGGGTCGATGGGAGCAATCAGCCCCAGCATTTT
J: TRBJ1-5
size: -
D: -
V: TRBV20-1
length: 17

CDR3: CASSPGTANYGYTF
DNA: TGTGCCAGCAGCCCCGGGACAGCCAACTATGGCTACACCTTC
J: TRBJ1-2
size: -
D: TRBD1
V: TRBV4-2
length: 14

CDR3: CASSLGDRTIYEQYF
DNA: TGTGCCAGCAGCTTAGGGGACAGGACCATCTACGAGCAGTACTTC
J: TRBJ2-7
size: once
D: TRBD1
V: TRBV11-1
length: 15

CDR3: CAWGTGDYQPQHF
DNA: TGTGCCTGGGGGACAGGGGATTATCAGCCCCAGCATTTT
J: TRBJ1-5
size: -
D: TRBD1
V: TRBV30
length: 13

CDR3: CASSPGRGSFEKLFF
DNA: TGTGCCAGTAGCCCTGGCCGGGGAAGTTTCGAAAAACTGTTTTTT
J: TRBJ1-4
size: -
D: -
V: TRBV19
length: 15

CDR3: CASGTAGGAGQPQHF
DNA: TGTGCCAGCGGCACCGCAGGGGGCGCGGGTCAGCCCCAGCATTTT
J: TRBJ1-5
size: -
D: TRBD1
V: TRBV7-9
length: 15

CDR3: CASSPSGELQYF
DNA: TGTGCCAGTAGTCCCTCAGGGGAGTTGCAGTACTTC
J: TRBJ2-7
size: once
D: -
V: TRBV19
length: 12

CDR3: CTSSLRGEQDTQYF
DNA: TGCACCAGCAGCCTCAGGGGGGAACAGGATACGCAGTATTTT
J: TRBJ2-3
size: -
D: -
V: TRBV1
length: 14

CDR3: CAWSVTYGTGAGKPQHF
DNA: TGTGCCTGGAGTGTAACTTACGGGACAGGGGCCGGCAAGCCCCAGCATTTT
J: TRBJ1-5
size: -
D: TRBD1
V: TRBV30
length: 17

CDR3: CASSVFDRGNEQYF
DNA: TGTGCCAGCAGCGTATTTGACAGGGGTAACGAGCAGTACTTC
J: TRBJ2-7
size: -
D: TRBD1
V: TRBV5-6
length: 14

CDR3: CASSLGQALGYTF
DNA: TGTGCCAGCAGTTTGGGACAGGCCCTTGGCTACACCTTC
J: TRBJ1-2
size: -
D: TRBD1
V: TRBV27
length: 13

CDR3: CAITSTRTGLDTGELFF
DNA: TGTGCCATCACCAGCACCAGGACAGGGTTGGACACCGGGGAGCTGTTTTTT
J: TRBJ2-2
size: -
D: TRBD1
V: TRBV10-3
length: 17

CDR3: CASRQGRGSAIYF
DNA: TGTGCCAGCAGACAGGGGAGAGGTAGCGCCATATATTTT
J: TRBJ1-3
size: -
D: TRBD1
V: TRBV5-6
length: 13

CDR3: CASSARRGSDTQYF
DNA: TGTGCCAGCAGCGCGAGACGGGGGTCAGATACGCAGTATTTT
J: TRBJ2-3
size: -
D: -
V: TRBV9
length: 14

CDR3: CASSRSNEKLFF
DNA: TGTGCCAGCAGTCGGAGTAATGAAAAACTGTTTTTT
J: TRBJ1-4
size: few
D: -
V: TRBV12-3/TRBV12-4
length: 12

CDR3: CASVRDRDGYGYTF
DNA: TGTGCCAGTGTCCGGGACAGGGATGGCTATGGCTACACCTTC
J: TRBJ1-2
size: once
D: TRBD1
V: TRBV19
length: 14

CDR3: CASSLMPGNSPLHF
DNA: TGTGCCAGTAGCCTAATGCCAGGGAATTCACCCCTCCACTTT
J: TRBJ1-6
size: few
D: -
V: TRBV19
length: 14